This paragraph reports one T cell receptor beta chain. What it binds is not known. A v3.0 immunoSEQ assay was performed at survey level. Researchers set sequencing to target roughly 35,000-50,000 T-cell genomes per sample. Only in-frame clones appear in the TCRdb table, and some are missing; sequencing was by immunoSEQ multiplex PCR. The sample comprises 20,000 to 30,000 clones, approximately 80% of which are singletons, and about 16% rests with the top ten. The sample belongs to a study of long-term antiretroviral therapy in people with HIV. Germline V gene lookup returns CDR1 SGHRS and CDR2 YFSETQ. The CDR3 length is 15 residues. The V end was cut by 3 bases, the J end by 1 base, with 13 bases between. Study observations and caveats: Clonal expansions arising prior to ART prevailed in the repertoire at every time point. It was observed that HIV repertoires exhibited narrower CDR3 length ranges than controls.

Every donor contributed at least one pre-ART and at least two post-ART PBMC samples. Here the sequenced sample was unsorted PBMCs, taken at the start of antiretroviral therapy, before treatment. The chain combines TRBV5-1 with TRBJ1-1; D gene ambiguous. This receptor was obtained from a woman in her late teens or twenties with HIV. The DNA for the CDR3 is TGCGCCAGCAGCTGGACCTGGAAGAAGAACACTGAAGCTTTCTTT. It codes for CASSWTWKKNTEAFF.